One TCR beta chain is described in this entry. Its matching antigen is unknown. This CDR3 region has 13 residues. Trimming removed 5 bases at V and 1 base at J, with 9 bases between. CDR1 is SGHTA, CDR2 FQGNSA, per germline. This sample stems from a study of T cell responses to AZD1222 COVID-19 vaccine. Study-level points and caveats: In a largely white British group with more females than males, clonal diversity was possibly underestimated. Compared with day 0, the breadth and depth of the Spike-specific TCR repertoire rose significantly after two doses of AZD1222.

Sequencing was performed with immunoSEQ multiplex PCR; in TCRdb, only in-frame clones are kept and a portion is missing. In the table there are about 120,000 clones, about 85% of which are singletons. The chain combines TRBV7-2 with TRBJ2-7, with D possibly being TRBD2 (6 bases). The sequenced sample was peripheral blood, obtained on day 0 of AZD1222 vaccination. The sequence was obtained from an adult in good health. CDR3: CASSPGGSYEQYF. DNA of the CDR3: TGTGCCAGCAGCCCCGGAGGGTCCTACGAGCAGTACTTC.